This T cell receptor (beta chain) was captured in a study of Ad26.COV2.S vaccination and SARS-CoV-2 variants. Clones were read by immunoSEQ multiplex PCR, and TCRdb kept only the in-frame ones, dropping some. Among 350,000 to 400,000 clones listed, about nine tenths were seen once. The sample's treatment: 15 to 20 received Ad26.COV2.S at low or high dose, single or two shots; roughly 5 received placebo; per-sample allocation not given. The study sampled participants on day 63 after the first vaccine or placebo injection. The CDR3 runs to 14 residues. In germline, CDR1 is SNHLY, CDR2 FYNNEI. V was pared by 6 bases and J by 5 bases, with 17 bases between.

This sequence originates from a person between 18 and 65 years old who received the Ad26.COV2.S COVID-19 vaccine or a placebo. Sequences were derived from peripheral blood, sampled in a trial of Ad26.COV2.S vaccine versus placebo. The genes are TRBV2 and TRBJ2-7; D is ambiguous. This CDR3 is CASRLDPAINEQYF. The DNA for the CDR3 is TGTGCCAGCAGACTGGACCCCGCTATTAACGAGCAGTACTTC.